This is a list of T cell receptor beta chains from one sample in a study of radiotherapy plus CTLA-4 blockade in lung cancer. Profiling relied on immunoSEQ multiplex PCR, and the TCRdb table lists in-frame clones only, not all of them. The profile shows roughly 80,000 clones, about 79% of them singletons. The specimen was peripheral blood, collected from a patient treated with radiotherapy plus ipilimumab. Receptors were obtained from a human donor with non-small cell lung cancer who had a partial response to radiotherapy plus ipilimumab. Some clones in this sample may be carry-over from other donors' samples. CDR3s include the opening cysteine and the closing phenylalanine or tryptophan. A D gene is named only where the DNA matches it firmly. Expanded clones get a size class; other rows say once, few or many, or leave the size out.

d_call j_call clone_size v_call cdr3_nt cdr3_aa
TRBD2 TRBJ2-1 . TRBV18 TGTGCCAGCTCAGCGGGACTAGCGGGGGGGAACAATGAGCAGTTCTTC CASSAGLAGGNNEQFF
TRBD1 TRBJ2-4 . TRBV15 TGTGCCACCAGCAAACGACAGGGGGACATTCAGTACTTC CATSKRQGDIQYF
TRBD1 TRBJ1-6 . TRBV9 TGTGCCAGCAGCTCTCACGGACAGGGAACTTCACCCCTCCACTTT CASSSHGQGTSPLHF
TRBD1 TRBJ1-5 . TRBV9 TGTGCCAGCAGTACTACAGGGGGCAGGGATCAGCCCCAGCATTTT CASSTTGGRDQPQHF
TRBD1 TRBJ2-7 . TRBV7-2 TGTGCCAGCAGCTTATCACAGGGGGCCCCCCACGAGCAGTACTTC CASSLSQGAPHEQYF
. TRBJ2-3 . TRBV19 TGTGCCAGTAGTATAGTAGACTCCTTGGATACGCAGTATTTT CASSIVDSLDTQYF
. TRBJ1-3 . TRBV5-6 TGTGCCAGCAGCTTGTTACAGATAGAATCTGGAAACACCATATATTTT CASSLLQIESGNTIYF
. TRBJ2-7 . TRBV4-1 TGCGCCAGCAGCCAAGGCGGGTCCTCCTACGAGCAGTACTTC CASSQGGSSYEQYF
TRBD2 TRBJ2-1 . TRBV2 TGTGCCAGCAGTCCGCCGCGCGGGCTAGCGGGCGGTGGGCCCTACAATGAGCAGTTCTTC CASSPPRGLAGGGPYNEQFF
TRBD1 TRBJ2-7 few TRBV6-6 TGTGCCAGCAGTTCCACGGACAGGGGATCCTACGAGCAGTACTTC CASSSTDRGSYEQYF
. TRBJ1-6 . TRBV5-6 TGTGCCAGCCGCGGGAACAATTCACCCCTCCACTTT CASRGNNSPLHF
TRBD2 TRBJ2-1 . TRBV5-1 TGCGCCAGCAGCTACGAAGCGGGGGGTTTAGGTGAGCAGTTCTTC CASSYEAGGLGEQFF
. TRBJ2-3 . TRBV30 TGTGCCTGGAGCAAAGGAGTTCTACCAGATACGCAGTATTTT CAWSKGVLPDTQYF
TRBD1 TRBJ1-2 . TRBV5-4 TGTGCCAGCAGCGTGGGACAGGGAGATTTGTATGGCTACACCTTC CASSVGQGDLYGYTF
TRBD2 TRBJ2-6 once TRBV7-8 TGTGCCAGCACCCCGGGGAGGGGCCGCTCTGGGGCCAACGTCCTGACTTTC CASTPGRGRSGANVLTF
. TRBJ1-1 . TRBV7-2 TGTGCCAGCAGATCAGGGAATTACATGAACACTGAAGCTTTCTTT CASRSGNYMNTEAFF
TRBD2 TRBJ2-1 . TRBV28 TGTGCCAGCAGCTTAGCGACTAGCGGCTTATACAATGAGCAGTTCTTC CASSLATSGLYNEQFF
TRBD2 TRBJ2-5 . TRBV20-1 TGCAGTGCTGGGGGGGAAGAGACCCAGTACTTC CSAGGEETQYF
. TRBJ2-7 . TRBV6-5 TGTGCCAGCAGTTACTCTAACGAGCAGTACTTC CASSYSNEQYF
TRBD2 TRBJ2-3 . TRBV6-1 TGTGCCAGCAGTGATAACCCCTCAAGACTAGCGGGGCAGCCAGATACGCAGTATTTT CASSDNPSRLAGQPDTQYF
. TRBJ1-6 . TRBV30 TGTGCCTGGAGTGAGGCAGGCCATTCACCCCTCCACTTT CAWSEAGHSPLHF
. TRBJ2-5 . TRBV7-6 TGTGCCAGCAGTCGGCCGGGAGAGACCCAGTACTTC CASSRPGETQYF
. TRBJ1-6 . TRBV6-5 TGTGCCAGCAGTGGGGCCCGACGGTATAATTCACCCCTCCACTTT CASSGARRYNSPLHF
. TRBJ2-7 few TRBV6-6 TGTGCCAGCAGACCTATCCGGGGATTACAGTACTTC CASRPIRGLQYF
TRBD2 TRBJ2-7 . TRBV5-5 TGTGCCAGCAGCTTGGCTAGCGGGGGCCCCTACGAGCAGTACTTC CASSLASGGPYEQYF
. TRBJ2-7 . TRBV7-2 TGTGCCAGCAGCTTCCCCCGGTACGAGCAGTACTTC CASSFPRYEQYF
. TRBJ1-2 . TRBV28 TGTGCCAGCAGTTTACGCAGGAACTATGGCTACACCTTC CASSLRRNYGYTF
TRBD2 TRBJ2-3 . TRBV4-2 TGTGCCAGCAGCCGGATGCCGAGCGGGGGAGCAGATACGCAGTATTTT CASSRMPSGGADTQYF
TRBD2 TRBJ2-2 . TRBV10-3 TGTGCCATCTCGGGGGGGAGCGGGACCTCAATCCCGAACACCGGGGAGCTGTTTTTT CAISGGSGTSIPNTGELFF
TRBD2 TRBJ2-1 . TRBV7-3 TGTGCCAGCAGCTTGGTAGCGGGAGTGGGCAATGAGCAGTTCTTC CASSLVAGVGNEQFF
TRBD2 TRBJ2-7 . TRBV10-2 TGCGCCAGCGGGAGGGCCTATACCTACGAGCAGTACTTC CASGRAYTYEQYF
TRBD1 TRBJ2-5 . TRBV18 TGTGCCAGCTCACCCACAGGGGTAGAGACCCAGTACTTC CASSPTGVETQYF
. TRBJ2-5 few TRBV6-6 TGTGCCAGCAGGATGGACAGCCAAGAGACCCAGTACTTC CASRMDSQETQYF
. TRBJ2-1 . TRBV29-1 TGCAGCGTCGCTGGCGGGCAGTCCTACAATGAGCAGTTCTTC CSVAGGQSYNEQFF
TRBD1 TRBJ1-4 . TRBV25-1 TGTGCCAGCAGTGACTTAGGACAGGGGATAAATGAAAAACTGTTTTTT CASSDLGQGINEKLFF
. TRBJ1-1 . TRBV11-3 TGTGCCAGCAGCTTAGCGGGTTTGAACACTGAAGCTTTCTTT CASSLAGLNTEAFF
TRBD2 TRBJ2-7 once TRBV7-2 TGTGCCAGCAGCTTAGCCCCTAGCGGGAGGGGGACCTACGAGCAGTACTTC CASSLAPSGRGTYEQYF
TRBD1 TRBJ2-3 . TRBV30 TGTGCCTGGACCTTTGACAGGGCCGACAGTACGCAGTATTTT CAWTFDRADSTQYF
TRBD1 TRBJ2-2 few TRBV10-3 TGTGCCATCAGTGAGTCGGGACAGGGATATGCCGGGGAGCTGTTTTTT CAISESGQGYAGELFF
. TRBJ1-1 . TRBV5-6 TGTGCCAGCAGCCCGAATAGGGCAGGGAGGGACACTGAAGCTTTCTTT CASSPNRAGRDTEAFF
. TRBJ1-2 . TRBV9 TGTGCCAGCAGTACCCAGGGTAACTATGGCTACACCTTC CASSTQGNYGYTF
TRBD1 TRBJ1-1 . TRBV6-6 TGTGCCAGCATCAGGGGGCCAGGCTTCACTGAAGCTTTCTTT CASIRGPGFTEAFF
TRBD1 TRBJ2-7 . TRBV7-2 TGTGCCAGCAGCCAGGACAGGTCGCGCGAGCAGTACTTC CASSQDRSREQYF
TRBD2 TRBJ2-1 few TRBV7-2 TGTGCCAGCAGCTTAGGACTAGCGGCTTACAATGAGCAGTTCTTC CASSLGLAAYNEQFF